This passage covers 29 T cell receptor beta chains from one sample sequenced in a study of post-analysis software for immune sequencing data. Tagging with unique molecular identifiers was a feature of the TCR beta cDNA libraries. MiXCR, applied by TCRdb to the PCR reads, yields one record per CDR3 protein. The profile shows about 820,000 distinct CDR3 sequences, roughly half of them singletons. Study results and limitations: Five TRBV segments occurring more often in patients than controls included TRBV5-6, TRBV5-1 and TRBV20-1.

The antigens of these receptors remain unknown. The material sequenced was blood. These receptors were taken from a girl between 10 and 17 years old with multiple sclerosis.

The chain links TRBV7-9 to TRBJ1-1; possibly TRBD1 for D (5 bases). Germline assignment: CDR1 SEHNR and CDR2 FQNEAQ (reference sequence). Between the trimmed V and J ends, which lost 2 bases and 1 base, there was a span of 11 bases. This CDR3 is built from 15 residues. This CDR3 is CASSLPRAKNTEAFF. In nucleotides, the CDR3 is TGTGCCAGCAGCTTACCCAGGGCTAAGAACACTGAAGCTTTCTTT.

This clonotype has a single count. V gene TRBV7-8 combines with J gene TRBJ2-7, with a tentative D call TRBD2 (5 bases). There are 14 residues in the CDR3. Per the germline V gene, CDR1 is SGHVS and CDR2 is FQNEAQ. V lost 5 bases and J 5 bases, leaving 16 bases between the germline ends. CDR3 coding DNA: TGTGCCAGCAGCCTCCCCGGCGGGTACCACGAGCAGTACTTC. Protein sequence: CASSLPGGYHEQYF.

This clonotype has more than one count but fewer than ten. The V gene is TRBV25-1, the J gene TRBJ2-7; tentative D call: TRBD2 (5 bases). This CDR3 has 15 residues. Looked up from germline, CDR1 is MGHDK and CDR2 is SYGVNS. The V end was cut by 3 bases, the J end by 0 bases, with 12 bases between. CDR3 sequence reads: CASSDAGAISYEQYF. The CDR3 DNA reads TGTGCCAGCAGTGACGCGGGCGCGATCTCCTACGAGCAGTACTTC.

This clonotype was seen more than once but under ten times. The V gene is TRBV6-1, the J gene TRBJ2-1; no firm D call. The germline V gene encodes CDR1 MNHNS and CDR2 SASEGT. CDR3 length equals 13 residues. V shed 3 bases and J shed 4 bases, with 7 bases lying between them. The CDR3: CASSDGVYNEQFF. CDR3 in DNA: TGTGCCAGCAGTGATGGCGTTTACAATGAGCAGTTCTTC.

This clonotype was detected only a few times. The J gene is TRBJ1-4, the V gene TRBV7-6, with D perhaps TRBD1 (6 bases). V was clipped by 4 bases and J by 8 bases, with 11 bases between them. Germline values: CDR1 SGHVS, CDR2 FNYEAQ. The CDR3 covers 13 residues. The CDR3 loop is CASSSGGHEKLFF. The CDR3 nucleotides are TGTGCCAGCAGCTCGGGGGGGCACGAAAAACTGTTTTTT.

The V call is TRBV12-3 or TRBV12-4, the J call TRBJ1-6; D call uncertain. This CDR3 has 16 residues. Between the trimmed V and J ends, which lost 6 bases and 5 bases, there was a span of 17 bases. DNA for the CDR3: TGTGCCAGCAGGGGGAATCTATACCAGGATAATTCACCCCTCCACTTT. It codes for CASRGNLYQDNSPLHF.

This clonotype showed up many times. The rearrangement links TRBV20-1 to TRBJ2-5; 10 bases fit TRBD2. Looked up from germline, CDR1 is DFQATT and CDR2 is SNEGSKA (reference sequence). V gave up 2 bases and J gave up 2 bases; unmatched junction bases: 2. The CDR3 covers 14 residues. For the CDR3, the DNA is TGCAGTGCTAGAAGCGGGGGGGAGCAAGAGACCCAGTACTTC. Translated, it gives CSARSGGEQETQYF.

The chain couples TRBV5-1 to TRBJ2-1, with D unresolved. Germline V gives CDR1 SGHRS, CDR2 YFSETQ. There are 14 residues in the CDR3. V lost 6 bases to trimming and J lost 5 bases, with 15 bases between them. CDR3 coding DNA: TGCGCCAGCAAGATTGCCACGGTCCACAATGAGCAGTTCTTC. Encoded protein: CASKIATVHNEQFF. Full variable domain (outside the CDR3, taken from reference TRBV5-1 and TRBJ2-1): KAGVTQTPRYLIKTRGQQVTLSCSPISGHRSVSWYQQTPGQGLQFLFEYFSETQRNKGNFPGRFSGRQFSNSRSEMNVSTLELGDSALYLCASKIATVHNEQFFGPGTRLTVL.

This clonotype was detected a few times. The genes are TRBV12-3 or TRBV12-4 and TRBJ2-3; maybe TRBD1 (6 bases). This CDR3 is built from 16 residues. Trimming removed 5 bases at V and 2 bases at J, with 17 bases between. The CDR3 region has the DNA TGTGCCAGCAGTCCATTCCCGGGACACCACACAGATACGCAGTATTTT. It yields the protein CASSPFPGHHTDTQYF.

The DNA for the CDR3 is TGTGCCAGCAGCTTGCTCGGGCAGGGGGGACACGAGCAGTACTTC. Protein sequence: CASSLLGQGGHEQYF. The rearrangement links TRBV5-4 to TRBJ2-4, with D maybe TRBD1 (7 bases). The assigned J gene may be wrong: the sequence end matches TRBJ2-7 better. The germline V gene encodes CDR1 SGHNT and CDR2 YYREEE (reference sequence). The CDR3 sequence is 15 residues long.

V usage is TRBV10-3 and J usage is TRBJ1-2, with a weak D call TRBD1 (6 bases). The CDR3 totals 11 residues. Trimming removed 2 bases from V and 8 bases from J, with 6 bases in between. The V gene's germline CDR1 is ENHRY and CDR2 SYGVKD. For the CDR3, the DNA is TGTGCCATCAGTGAGGGGGGCGGCTACACCTTC. This codes for CAISEGGGYTF.

The chain uses TRBV9 and TRBJ2-7; weak D call: TRBD2 (5 bases). V was shortened by 1 base and J by 0 bases, with 14 bases between the two germline ends. The V gene's germline CDR1 is SGDLS and CDR2 YYNGEE. CDR3 length: 16 amino acids. This CDR3 reads CASSVPERSRSYEQYF. The CDR3 DNA reads as TGTGCCAGCAGCGTACCCGAGCGGAGTCGCTCCTACGAGCAGTACTTC.

This clonotype was counted between two and nine times. J is TRBJ1-2 and V is TRBV4-1, with D unclear. V was clipped by 4 bases and J by 2 bases, with 8 bases between them. Germline V gene data show CDR1 as MGHRA and CDR2 as YSYEKL. This CDR3 region has 13 residues. The CDR3 DNA reads TGCGCCAGCAGCCCGGAGTGGAACTATGGCTACACCTTC. Protein: CASSPEWNYGYTF.

The rearrangement joins TRBV5-1 to TRBJ2-3; unclear D gene. The CDR3 is made up of 12 amino acids. V lost 4 bases and J lost 6, with 9 bases in between. Germline-derived CDR1 and CDR2 are SGHRS and YFSETQ. CDR3 amino acids: CASSPRMDTQYF. CDR3 sequence (DNA): TGCGCCAGCAGCCCGCGTATGGATACGCAGTATTTT.

The rearrangement uses TRBV20-1 and TRBJ2-5; 9 bases match TRBD1. J gave up 3 bases and V 2 bases, and 1 base lay outside the gene matches. The CDR3 extends over 13 amino acids. CDR1 DFQATT and CDR2 SNEGSKA come from the germline V gene (reference sequence). This CDR3 reads CSARRDREETQYF. The CDR3 DNA reads as TGCAGTGCTAGACGGGACAGGGAAGAGACCCAGTACTTC.

This clonotype was detected only a few times. This rearrangement joins TRBV5-5 to TRBJ2-7; TRBD1 matches 9 bases. V was pared by 1 base and J by 4 bases, with 6 bases of the junction left unmatched. CDR1 and CDR2 (germline): SGHKS, YYEKEE (reference sequence). The CDR3 spans 15 residues. The CDR3 here is CASSLLGTGLYEQYF. The CDR3 bases are TGTGCCAGCAGCTTGTTGGGGACAGGGTTGTACGAGCAGTACTTC.

Concerning this clonotype itself: Given a much more abundant clone one base away, this may be a read error. The chain joins TRBV3-1 to TRBJ2-7; possibly TRBD1 for D (6 bases). Germline CDR1 and CDR2: LGHDT and YNNKEL (reference sequence). The CDR3 consists of 12 residues. The CDR3 here is CVSSQGGYEQYF. CDR3 nucleotides: TGTGTCAGCAGCCAAGGGGGCTACGAGCAGTACTTC.

This chain joins TRBV2 and TRBJ2-7, with D tentatively TRBD2 (5 bases). CDR1 and CDR2 from the germline V gene are SNHLY and FYNNEI. This CDR3 region has 13 residues. Between the trimmed V and J ends, which lost 10 bases and 2 bases, there was a span of 15 bases. The CDR3 coding sequence is TGTGCCAAACAGCGGCCCTGGACCTACGAGCAGTACTTC. Translating gives CAKQRPWTYEQYF.

The chain is built from TRBV4-2 and TRBJ2-5, with TRBD2 matching over 9 bases. Germline loops: CDR1 LGHNA, CDR2 YNFKEQ. This CDR3 is 17 amino acids long. The junction had 7 bases not matched to a gene; V was cut back by 1 base and J by 1 base. CDR3 amino acids: CASSQGNSGGTQETQYF. In nucleotides, the CDR3 is TGTGCCAGCAGCCAAGGAAATAGCGGGGGCACCCAAGAGACCCAGTACTTC.

The chain carries TRBV29-1 and TRBJ1-5, with 7 nucleotides matching TRBD1. Germline CDR1 reads SQVTM; CDR2 reads ANQGSEA. The CDR3 has 13 residues. Losses at the gene ends were 6 bases for V and 3 bases for J; bases not matched to a gene: 5. CDR3 residues: CSVGDSPNQPQHF. CDR3 sequence (DNA): TGCAGCGTGGGGGACAGCCCCAATCAGCCCCAGCATTTT.

Here the CDR3 reads CAIKGLGGETQYF. In nucleotides, the CDR3 is TGTGCCATCAAGGGACTAGGAGGAGAGACCCAGTACTTC. The chain links TRBV10-3 to TRBJ2-5, with 8 bases lining up with TRBD2. The length of the CDR3 is 13 residues. V gave up 7 bases and J gave up 4 bases; unmatched junction bases: 5. The germline V gene encodes CDR1 ENHRY and CDR2 SYGVKD.

The chain recombines TRBV6-1 with TRBJ2-3; TRBD2 matches 9 bases. The V gene's germline CDR1 is MNHNS and CDR2 SASEGT. Losses at the gene ends were 1 base for V and 1 base for J; bases not matched to a gene: 0. The CDR3 spans 15 residues. In nucleotides, the CDR3 is TGTGCCAGCAGTGAAGAGCGGGGGGGCACAGATACGCAGTATTTT. Translation: CASSEERGGTDTQYF.

CDR3 sequence reads: CAWSGQETQYF. The CDR3 bases are TGTGCCTGGAGTGGACAAGAGACCCAGTACTTC. The gene calls are TRBV30 and TRBJ2-5; D gene ambiguous. This CDR3 is 11 amino acids long. Trimming took off 1 base at V and 2 bases at J, with 2 bases between the two ends. Germline V CDR1 and CDR2: GTSNPN, SVGIG (reference sequence).

V and J are TRBV27 and TRBJ2-7, with 7 bases aligning to TRBD2. The CDR3 is 16 residues long. V dropped 7 bases and J dropped 1; count of bases not matched to a gene: 13. Germline lookup yields CDR1 MNHEY and CDR2 SMNVEV (reference sequence). The CDR3 reads CASTRFAGVLSYEQYF. DNA of the CDR3: TGTGCCAGCACCCGTTTTGCGGGGGTCTTGTCCTACGAGCAGTACTTC.

V usage is TRBV3-1 and J usage is TRBJ1-1; unclear D gene. The CDR3 spans 14 residues. V was clipped by 1 base and J by 0 bases, with 6 bases between them. Germline V CDR1 and CDR2: LGHDT, YNNKEL (reference sequence). This CDR3 is CASSQGKVNTEAFF. Written as DNA, the CDR3 is TGTGCCAGCAGCCAAGGCAAAGTGAACACTGAAGCTTTCTTT.

This clonotype was seen a few times. The rearrangement uses TRBV20-1 and TRBJ2-1, with 7 bases identical to TRBD2. This CDR3 contains 16 residues. Germline V gene lookup returns CDR1 DFQATT and CDR2 SNEGSKA (reference sequence). Trimming took 6 bases from V and 0 from J; bases not matched to a gene: 11. CDR3: CSAIPLADTSYNEQFF. The CDR3 bases are TGCAGTGCCATCCCCCTAGCGGACACCTCCTACAATGAGCAGTTCTTC.

This clonotype was observed a few times. The rearrangement links TRBV4-1 to TRBJ2-3, with TRBD2 as a possible D gene (6 bases). CDR1 and CDR2 (germline): MGHRA, YSYEKL. The CDR3 totals 15 residues. With 1 base removed from V and 6 bases from J, the gap between germline ends came to 14 bases. CDR3 nucleotide sequence: TGCGCCAGCAGCCAAGTCGGAGGGGATGGGGATACGCAGTATTTT. Translation gives CASSQVGGDGDTQYF.

The rearrangement uses TRBV29-1 and TRBJ1-2; the match to TRBD1 covers 8 bases. Per the germline V gene, CDR1 is SQVTM and CDR2 is ANQGSEA. After removal of 1 base from V and 5 bases from J, the junction contained 12 bases not matched to a gene. The CDR3 has 16 amino acids. CDR3 nucleotides: TGCAGCGTTGAAGTTGGGGGCCGGACAGGGCATTATGGCTACACCTTC. It specifies CSVEVGGRTGHYGYTF. The full variable domain, its missing parts supplied by reference TRBV29-1 and TRBJ1-2, is SAVISQKPSRDICQRGTSLTIQCQVDSQVTMMFWYRQQPGQSLTLIATANQGSEATYESGFVIDKFPISRPNLTFSTLTVSNMSPEDSSIYLCSVEVGGRTGHYGYTFGSGTRLTVV.

In nucleotides, the CDR3 is TGCAGCGTTGGCGGGACACATGGCTACACCTTC. This translates into CSVGGTHGYTF. The chain joins TRBV29-1 to TRBJ1-2; D may be TRBD1 (6 bases). Germline CDR1 is SQVTM and CDR2 is ANQGSEA. Trimming took 4 bases from V and 6 from J, leaving 9 bases between them. CDR3 size: 11 residues.